The 6 T cell receptor beta chains in this list originate from one sample, sequenced in a study of blood T cell repertoires in COVID-19. Some clones are missing from TCRdb's copy, which holds only in-frame ones; the method was immunoSEQ multiplex PCR. The sample includes 300,000 to 400,000 clones, approximately 87% of them seen just once. Material for sequencing was peripheral blood. The receptor set was obtained from a woman aged 45-65 years with COVID-19, enrolled during active disease.

This chain uses TRBV2 with TRBJ2-7; 9 nucleotides line up with TRBD1. Germline CDR1 is SNHLY and CDR2 is FYNNEI. V dropped 5 bases and J dropped 2; count of bases not matched to a gene: 10. CDR3 length: 16 residues. The CDR3, as DNA: TGTGCCAGCAGTCGACCGGGACAGGGAAACACCTACGAGCAGTACTTC. Translated: CASSRPGQGNTYEQYF. The full variable domain, completed using reference TRBV2 and TRBJ2-7, is EPEVTQTPSHQVTQMGQEVILRCVPISNHLYFYWYRQILGQKVEFLVSFYNNEISEKSEIFDDQFSVERPDGSNFTLKIRSTKLEDSAMYFCASSRPGQGNTYEQYFGPGTRLTVT.

The CDR3 reads CASSFIQRNNEKLFF. DNA of the CDR3: TGTGCCAGCAGTTTCATACAGAGAAATAATGAAAAACTGTTTTTT. This chain connects TRBV28 to TRBJ1-4; D not resolved. The germline V gene encodes CDR1 MDHEN and CDR2 SYDVKM. This CDR3 is 15 amino acids long. Trimming removed 3 bases at V and 4 bases at J, with 12 bases between.

This sequence joins TRBV14 and TRBJ2-1; unclear D gene. CDR1 is SGHDN, CDR2 FVKESK, per germline. V was pared by 1 base and J by 10 bases, with 11 bases between. The CDR3 runs 13 residues. CDR3 protein: CASSQGGFQEQFF. For the CDR3, the DNA is TGTGCCAGCAGCCAAGGCGGCTTCCAGGAGCAGTTCTTC. Full variable domain (missing parts from reference TRBV14 and TRBJ2-1): EAGVTQFPSHSVIEKGQTVTLRCDPISGHDNLYWYRRVMGKEIKFLLHFVKESKQDESGMPNNRFLAERTGGTYSTLKVQPAELEDSGVYFCASSQGGFQEQFFGPGTRLTVL.

This chain joins TRBV27 and TRBJ1-5; 10 bases match TRBD1. V was clipped by 6 bases and J by 0 bases; unmatched bases: 17. The germline gives CDR1 MNHEY, CDR2 SMNVEV (reference sequence). This CDR3 has 20 residues. This CDR3 reads CASSRYPGTGDVYSNQPQHF. DNA for the CDR3: TGTGCCAGCAGCCGCTACCCCGGGACAGGGGACGTATATAGCAATCAGCCCCAGCATTTT.

The chain links TRBV30 to TRBJ2-2; TRBD1 matches 7 bases. The CDR3 has 14 residues. Losses at the gene ends were 4 bases for V and 5 bases for J; bases not matched to a gene: 7. Germline V CDR1 and CDR2: GTSNPN, SVGIG (reference sequence). As DNA, the CDR3 is TGTGCCTGGAAAGGGGGCGCGGTTACCGGGGAGCTGTTTTTT. Protein: CAWKGGAVTGELFF.

This clone was picked up a small number of times. V is TRBV9 and J is TRBJ2-2; D perhaps matches TRBD1 (7 bases). CDR1 is SGDLS, CDR2 YYNGEE, per germline. The V gene lost 7 bases and the J gene lost 1 base, with 14 bases spanning the gap. This CDR3 is 15 amino acids long. The CDR3 sequence is CASDRQGGNTGELFF. The CDR3 DNA is TGTGCCAGCGACCGACAGGGAGGGAACACCGGGGAGCTGTTTTTT.